Detailed here is one TCR beta chain. These data come from a study of blood T cell repertoires in COVID-19. Study-wide context: Specimens from acute and convalescent COVID-19 originated in the United States, Italy and Spain.

Clinical history reported by participants formed the basis on which cohorts were assigned. Donors of Cohort 3 who recovered were those that had two negative PCRs, clearance, or symptom resolution. Original data processing: Estimation of nucleated cell counts relied on the amplification of reference gene primers. Clones were read by immunoSEQ multiplex PCR, and TCRdb kept only the in-frame ones, dropping some. The DNA gave D and trimming, while V, J and clone size come from that table. The table has under 300,000 clones, approximately 83% seen once; the top ten hold 1.5% to 2%. Source material: PBMCs or T cells enriched from blood (not recorded which). The sequence derives from a woman between 45 and 65 years old who had recovered from COVID-19.

The CDR3 nucleotides read TGTGCCAGCAGCCCCCGGGACAGCTACACCGGGGAGCTGTTTTTT. This codes for CASSPRDSYTGELFF. The chain joins TRBV9 to TRBJ2-2; TRBD1 matches 7 bases. J was trimmed by 3 bases and V by 4 bases; bases with no gene match: 6. Germline V CDR1 and CDR2: SGDLS, YYNGEE. This CDR3 contains 15 residues.